This TCR beta chain was retrieved from a study of vaccination effects on CD4 cells after COVID-19 (dated by TCRdb to between 2021 and 2022). Regarding the complete study: Two doses of either the BNT162b2 or the mRNA-1273 mRNA SARS-CoV-2 vaccine were administered to participants. Cultures from other donors in the study were sequenced with the Oncomine TCR Beta short-read assay on an Illumina iSeq 100. Altogether, some 11 COVID-19 convalescent patients and several SARS-CoV-2-naive healthy vaccine recipients made up the full study. The study compared SARS-CoV-2 spike-specific CD4+ TCR repertoires before and after mRNA vaccination in COVID-19 convalescent patients and infection-naive vaccine recipients. Pre-vaccine samples were collected from a couple of convalescent patients 16 days and one week before the first dose, corresponding to 142 and 148 days after COVID-19 diagnosis.

The germline V gene (reference sequence) supplies CDR1 GTSNPN and CDR2 SVGIG. V loses 0 bases of germline sequence and J loses 6 bases, and the interval between the two ends is 9 bases. Counted from cysteine to phenylalanine, this CDR3 has 13 amino acids. Kept here is only the CDR3 DNA, which spans 39 bases and is read in frame from base 1. About this clone: The antigen this receptor binds is unknown. No base quality information exists; no much larger clone differs at one position.

Beyond this particular receptor, the publication reports: At late post-vaccination timepoints, both infection-induced and vaccine-induced clones showed marked clonal contraction, consistent with waning T cell responses. Limitations of the study were the small number of convalescent patients and the absence of early post-infection timepoints. In convalescent patients, the post-vaccine spike-reactive repertoire was composed mainly of new vaccine-induced clones that were largely distinct from infection-induced clones.

Libraries came from the immunoSEQ multiplex PCR assay. DNA from the cultured, isolated CD4+ T cells was subjected to TCR beta CDR3 sequencing. Concerning the study's data processing: Non-productive TCR sequences were removed, reads were trimmed to the CDR3 region, and CDR3s of at least 7 amino acids were retained. Antigen-specific clonotypes were identified using the MANAFEST web app by comparison of expansion in peptide wells against reference cultures. For clones to be considered positive, expansion at FDR<0.05 versus reference and all other wells, an odds ratio above 5, and a frequency above 0.1% in two replicate wells were required. A clonotype was defined as cross-reactive if the clonotype was significantly expanded both in SARS-CoV-2 spike wells and in at least one common cold coronavirus spike condition. Using the stringdist R package, CDR3 similarity was measured by Levenshtein distance, and unrooted trees were constructed with ape in R 3.6.1. TCRdb provides this immuneACCESS table in a form limited to in-frame rearrangements. Some clones are lacking; in checked studies, under half of them reflect an unresolved V gene, and why the rest are absent is not known. That table is the source of V, J and clone size, and D and trimming were worked out from the DNA. The sample table shows 20,000 to 25,000 clones, and roughly 74% are seen once. The ten largest clones add up to 30% to 45% of the sample.

In the ViraFEST assay, PBMC were stimulated with viral peptide pools, and antigen-specific CD4+ T cell clonotypes were then identified by expansion using TCR sequencing. After more than nine days of culture, CD4+ T cells were isolated with the EasySep CD4+ T cell isolation kit. Convalescent patients had PCR-confirmed SARS-CoV-2 infection between March and December 2020, before Alpha, Beta and Delta variants emerged in the United States. Each well held some 1.9 million PBMC cultured in IMDM containing around 5% human AB serum, 8 to 10 IU/ml IL-2 and gentamicin, along with roughly 10 ug/ml peptides. On days 3 and 7, half of the culture medium was replaced with fresh IL-2-containing medium. Unless noted otherwise, every peptide stimulation condition was cultured in triplicate wells. Using Ficoll-Paque Plus gradient centrifugation, PBMC were separated from whole blood and then either used fresh or cryopreserved at -140C. Genomic DNA was extracted from cultured CD4+ T cells with the QIAamp micro DNA kit.

The V and J genes are TRBV30 and TRBJ1-5; a confident D gene designation cannot be given. The source was CD4+ T cells from PBMCs cultured with a peptide pool, collected before COVID-19 vaccination. The source is a human donor who had a prior SARS-CoV-2 infection. The CDR3 region: CAWSVGQLQPQHF. The DNA reads as follows: TGTGCCTGGAGTGTCGGGCAGCTTCAGCCCCAGCATTTT.